The rows below give T cell receptor beta chains drawn from one sample of a study of shared clonotypes between healthy human individuals. Assay used: immunoSEQ multiplex PCR; TCRdb lists only in-frame clones, some missing. The data hold more than 600,000 clones, with around 90% observed a single time. Sequencing was performed on naive CD8+ T cells sorted from blood. These receptors came from a man in his thirties or forties in good health. Both conserved end residues are part of each CDR3. The D gene is left open where the match is weak. The size of a clone is reported for some rows only, either as once, few or many, or as a class for expanded clones.

>TRBD1|TRBJ2-4|-|TRBV7-8
CASSLRTGLDIQYF
TGTGCCAGCAGCCTACGGACAGGGTTGGACATTCAGTACTTC
>-|TRBJ2-7|-|TRBV9
CASSAALGFGYEQYF
TGTGCCAGCAGCGCCGCGCTAGGATTCGGCTACGAGCAGTACTTC
>-|TRBJ1-1|-|TRBV6-5
CASTLIWGGRIQAFF
TGTGCCAGCACCCTGATATGGGGCGGACGGATCCAAGCTTTCTTT
>-|TRBJ2-2|-|TRBV4-3
CASSQDRWELGGRGELFF
TGCGCCAGCAGCCAAGACCGGTGGGAACTAGGAGGGAGGGGGGAGCTGTTTTTT
>TRBD1|TRBJ2-2|-|TRBV7-8
CASSLFRGLSTGELFF
TGTGCCAGCAGCTTATTCAGGGGGCTCAGCACCGGGGAGCTGTTTTTT
>-|TRBJ2-1|-|TRBV6-1
CASSETTGWRGNEQFF
TGTGCCAGCAGTGAGACGACAGGGTGGAGGGGCAATGAGCAGTTCTTC
>-|TRBJ1-2|-|TRBV7-9
CASSLESQVGLPDGYTF
TGTGCCAGCAGCTTAGAGTCCCAGGTGGGACTTCCGGATGGCTACACCTTC
>TRBD2|TRBJ2-3|-|TRBV13
CASSWTSGPPDTQYF
TGTGCCAGCAGCTGGACTAGCGGGCCTCCAGATACGCAGTATTTT
>-|TRBJ2-1|-|TRBV5-5
CASSLEGQRMNEQFF
TGTGCCAGCAGCTTGGAAGGACAGCGGATGAATGAGCAGTTCTTC
>-|TRBJ2-1|-|TRBV4-1
CASSPTNRVLRVF
TGCGCCAGCAGCCCAACAAACAGGGTCCTAAGGGTCTTC
>TRBD1|TRBJ1-2|-|TRBV7-9
CASSSSDRGIYGYTF
TGTGCCAGCAGCTCATCTGACAGGGGAATCTATGGCTACACCTTC
>-|TRBJ2-3|-|TRBV7-9
CASSSPWRADTQYF
TGTGCCAGCAGCTCTCCTTGGAGGGCAGATACGCAGTATTTT
>TRBD2|TRBJ2-7|-|TRBV9
CASSFGTSGSYEQYF
TGTGCCAGCAGCTTTGGGACTAGCGGTTCCTACGAGCAGTACTTC
>-|TRBJ2-6|-|TRBV9
CASSVGGTSGPSGANVLTF
TGTGCCAGCAGCGTAGGGGGGACAAGTGGGCCCTCTGGGGCCAACGTCCTGACTTTC
>-|TRBJ2-1|few|TRBV7-9
CASSSFQAYNEQFF
TGTGCCAGCAGCTCCTTTCAGGCCTACAATGAGCAGTTCTTC
>TRBD2|TRBJ2-1|-|TRBV19
CASSIVSGLAGDNEQFF
TGTGCCAGTAGTATAGTTTCCGGACTAGCGGGAGACAATGAGCAGTTCTTC